This T cell receptor (beta chain) was captured by sequencing in a study of cytomegalovirus exposure and HLA in healthy donors. Study at large: Among around 170 million T cells, an earlier analysis found roughly 110 million unique TCR beta sequences. Overall study results and limits: Altogether, 164 TCR beta chains were recorded as cytomegalovirus-associated. A few V segments could not be told apart, such as TRBV6-2 and TRBV6-3, and were left out.

CDR1 is SGHRS, CDR2 YFSETQ, per germline. The CDR3 runs 15 residues. With 2 bases clipped from V and 6 bases from J, the junction kept 6 bases outside the gene matches. PCR was performed using 60 Vbeta and 13 Jbeta primers. Profiled with immunoSEQ multiplex PCR; TCRdb holds only in-frame clones, not every one. Of fewer than 200,000 clones in the sample, more than 75% were seen once. Only a few counts were recorded for this clone. What it binds is unknown. The source is a girl under three years old in good health and CMV-seronegative. The sample was PBMCs. V is TRBV5-1 and J is TRBJ2-1, with 9 positions matching TRBD2. The CDR3 reads CASSFGGGAVNEQFF. CDR3 nucleotide sequence: TGCGCCAGCAGCTTCGGCGGGGGGGCCGTCAATGAGCAGTTCTTC.